The rows below give T cell receptor beta chains drawn from one sample of a study of T cells in tuberculosis. Profiled with immunoSEQ multiplex PCR; TCRdb holds only in-frame clones, not every one. The table includes some 49,000 clones, 90% to 95% detected once. Sequencing was performed on PBMCs, taken at tuberculosis diagnosis. These receptors all come from an adult with tuberculosis. The conserved cysteine and the conserved F or W are not part of the CDR3 here.

j_gene: TRBJ2-2; v_gene: TRBV2; CDR3aa: ASTGRVDGELF
j_gene: TRBJ1-6; v_gene: TRBV9; CDR3aa: ASSVEGEGSPLH
j_gene: TRBJ1-5; v_gene: TRBV28; CDR3aa: ASRYLTGAVGQPQH
j_gene: TRBJ2-1; v_gene: TRBV5-1; CDR3aa: ASSLVLAGGAYNEQF
j_gene: TRBJ2-3; v_gene: TRBV5-1; CDR3aa: ASSLTGTPSDTQY
j_gene: TRBJ1-2; v_gene: TRBV4-3; CDR3aa: ASSPDRGGHGYT
j_gene: TRBJ2-3; v_gene: TRBV5-6; CDR3aa: ASSFLTGADTQY
j_gene: TRBJ2-1; v_gene: TRBV7-9; CDR3aa: ASSPGTAQF
j_gene: TRBJ2-5; v_gene: TRBV7-3; CDR3aa: ASSLTGLAGETQY
j_gene: TRBJ2-2; v_gene: TRBV7-2; CDR3aa: ASSLAKGGIVFGELF
j_gene: TRBJ2-7; v_gene: TRBV10-2; CDR3aa: ASSEAAREWEQY
j_gene: TRBJ1-5; v_gene: TRBV5-1; CDR3aa: ASSLVPYQPQH
j_gene: TRBJ2-5; v_gene: TRBV19; CDR3aa: ASSPTGPLQETQY
j_gene: TRBJ2-7; v_gene: TRBV7-8; CDR3aa: ASSSTGTGTYEQY
j_gene: TRBJ2-7; v_gene: TRBV6-1; CDR3aa: ASSVAGGLSYEQY
j_gene: TRBJ2-1; v_gene: TRBV5-6; CDR3aa: ASSPLVPGSYNEQF